This TCR beta chain was recovered during a study of blood T cell repertoires in COVID-19. At the level of the study: T cells, B-cell-depleted T cells, or PBMCs provided the cDNA or gDNA that served as material.

Profiled with immunoSEQ multiplex PCR; TCRdb holds only in-frame clones, not every one. Here the sample spans 250,000 to 400,000 clones, about nine tenths being singletons. This clonotype was obtained from a man in his fifties or sixties with active or convalescent COVID-19. Sequencing input: peripheral blood.

CDR3 nucleotides: TGCGCCAGCAGCCAAGATCCGAGGGGGAATTCACCCCTCCACTTT. It translates to CASSQDPRGNSPLHF. The genes are TRBV4-3 and TRBJ1-6, with D possibly matching TRBD1 (6 bases). This CDR3 contains 15 residues. Per the germline V gene, CDR1 is LGHNA and CDR2 is YSLEER. The germline V and J ends were trimmed by 0 bases and 7 bases, with 10 bases remaining between them.